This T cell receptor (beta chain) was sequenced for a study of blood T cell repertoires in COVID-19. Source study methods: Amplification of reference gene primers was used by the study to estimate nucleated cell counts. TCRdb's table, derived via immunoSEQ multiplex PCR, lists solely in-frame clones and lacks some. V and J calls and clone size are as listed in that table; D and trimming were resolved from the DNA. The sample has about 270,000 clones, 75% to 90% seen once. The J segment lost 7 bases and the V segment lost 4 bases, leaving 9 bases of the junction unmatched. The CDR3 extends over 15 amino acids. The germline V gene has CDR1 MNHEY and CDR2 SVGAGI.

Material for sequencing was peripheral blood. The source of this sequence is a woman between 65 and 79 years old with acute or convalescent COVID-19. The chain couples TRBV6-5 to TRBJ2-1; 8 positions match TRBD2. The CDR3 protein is CASSSWKRGINEQFF. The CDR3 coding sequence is TGTGCCAGCAGTTCCTGGAAGCGGGGGATAAATGAGCAGTTCTTC.